These T cell receptor beta chains were read from a single sample in a study of blood T cell repertoires in COVID-19. Assay used: immunoSEQ multiplex PCR; TCRdb lists only in-frame clones, some missing. This sample has approximately 98,000 clones; 80% to 90% occur once, and the top ten carry 2% to 2.5%. Material for sequencing was peripheral blood. The receptors were gathered from a human donor in a cohort sampled during active COVID-19. The CDR3 runs from the conserved cysteine through the conserved F or W. Each record gives: J gene, V gene, CDR3 protein.

>TRBJ1-2|TRBV6-5
CASSFRRYGYTF
>TRBJ2-7|TRBV27
CASSLGASGFYEQYF
>TRBJ1-2|TRBV10-3
CAISEGTGEFGYTF
>TRBJ1-5|TRBV4-1
CASSQGGTRRPQHF
>TRBJ1-3|TRBV19
CASIRRDGEGNTIYF
>TRBJ2-5|TRBV14
CASSLPGTGVETQYF
>TRBJ1-4|TRBV6-6
CASSYSGEKLFF
>TRBJ1-2|TRBV20-1
CSASTWTGGADGYTF
>TRBJ1-2|TRBV3-1/TRBV3-2
CASSRQGALRGYTF
>TRBJ1-2|TRBV29-1
CSVEATGALANYGYTF
>TRBJ2-3|TRBV2
CASSAAAGSTDTQYF
>TRBJ2-1|TRBV11-1
CASSLAPDLNEQFF
>TRBJ1-2|TRBV4-1
CASSPETGRNYGYTF
>TRBJ2-1|TRBV27
CASSSGTRVINEQFF
>TRBJ2-7|TRBV5-6
CASSPDSGYEQYF
>TRBJ1-5|TRBV10-3
CAISESLTGSPFFNQPQHF
>TRBJ2-1|TRBV10-2
CASSDFQGSGNEQFF
>TRBJ1-4|TRBV10-3
CAIKDRGRSANEKLFF
>TRBJ1-2|TRBV6-1
CASSDRSNQGYTF